These 10 T cell receptor beta chains were all obtained from the same sample, sequenced in a study of T cell responses to AZD1222 COVID-19 vaccine. Only in-frame clones appear in the TCRdb table, and some are missing; sequencing was by immunoSEQ multiplex PCR. The sample consists of some 150,000 clones, 85% to 90% of them appearing once. Sample: peripheral blood, taken 28 days after the second AZD1222 dose. The origin of the receptors is an adult who received the AZD1222 COVID-19 vaccine.

The chain uses TRBV29-1 and TRBJ2-7, with 7 nucleotides matching TRBD2. The germline CDR1 and CDR2 sequences are SQVTM and ANQGSEA. CDR3 size: 14 residues. V shed 1 base, J shed 8 bases, and the junction held 11 bases outside the gene matches. The DNA for the CDR3 is TGCAGCGTTGAAGGGCGGGGGACGAGTATGAAGCAGTACTTC. Translated: CSVEGRGTSMKQYF.

The chain is built from TRBV27 and TRBJ1-1; no firm D call. The germline V and J ends were trimmed by 3 bases and 0 bases, with 14 bases remaining between them. Germline V gene data show CDR1 as MNHEY and CDR2 as SMNVEV (reference sequence). This CDR3 region has 16 residues. In nucleotides, the CDR3 is TGTGCCAGCAGTTTTGGGCGAGAAGGGTTGAACACTGAAGCTTTCTTT. Residues: CASSFGREGLNTEAFF.

This rearrangement joins TRBV6-6 to TRBJ1-1; 7 bases are a match to TRBD1. The V gene's germline CDR1 is MNHNY and CDR2 SVGAGI (reference sequence). The J segment lost 2 bases and the V segment lost 4 bases, leaving 7 bases of the junction unmatched. This CDR3 region has 15 residues. Here the CDR3 DNA reads TGTGCCAGCAGTTTCTCCAGGGGGGGAAACACTGAAGCTTTCTTT. It is translated as CASSFSRGGNTEAFF.

This chain connects TRBV9 to TRBJ2-7; a possible D gene is TRBD2 (6 bases). Trimming removed 0 bases at V and 0 bases at J, with 10 bases between. CDR1 SGDLS and CDR2 YYNGEE come from the germline V gene. The CDR3 totals 15 residues. CDR3 sequence reads: CASSVAGVNSYEQYF. The CDR3 DNA is TGTGCCAGCAGCGTAGCGGGGGTTAACTCCTACGAGCAGTACTTC. Combining the CDR3 with reference TRBV9 and TRBJ2-7 gives the whole variable domain DSGVTQTPKHLITATGQRVTLRCSPRSGDLSVYWYQQSLDQGLQFLIQYYNGEERAKGNILERFSAQQFPDLHSELNLSSLELGDSALYFCASSVAGVNSYEQYFGPGTRLTVT.

The chain couples TRBV7-2 to TRBJ1-2, with D possibly matching TRBD1 (5 bases). Trimming cost V 5 bases and J 3 bases, with 13 bases left between them. The CDR3 has 14 residues. Germline loops: CDR1 SGHTA, CDR2 FQGNSA. DNA of the CDR3: TGTGCCAGCAGCCCCCCGGGGCCCTACTATGGCTACACCTTC. Residues: CASSPPGPYYGYTF. The full variable domain, rest sourced from reference TRBV7-2 and TRBJ1-2, is GAGVSQSPSNKVTEKGKDVELRCDPISGHTALYWYRQSLGQGLEFLIYFQGNSAPDKSGLPSDRFSAERTGGSVSTLTIQRTQQEDSAVYLCASSPPGPYYGYTFGSGTRLTVV.

The chain uses TRBV2 and TRBJ1-5; possible D gene TRBD1, 5 bases. The length of the CDR3 is 18 residues. Trimming stripped 6 bases from V and 2 bases from J, with 23 bases between. Germline CDR1 is SNHLY and CDR2 is FYNNEI. Written as DNA, the CDR3 is TGTGCCAGCAGGGCAACCGGGACCCCGAAGGTAGGCAATCAGCCCCAGCATTTT. Encoded protein: CASRATGTPKVGNQPQHF.

This sequence joins TRBV5-6 and TRBJ2-2, with D possibly being TRBD2 (6 bases). The CDR3 is made up of 16 amino acids. Germline V CDR1 and CDR2: SGHDT, YYEEEE. V was pared by 6 bases and J by 0 bases, with 15 bases between. Here the CDR3 DNA reads TGTGCCAGCACCGAACCGGGACTCGCGAACACCGGGGAGCTGTTTTTT. Amino acids: CASTEPGLANTGELFF.

The chain carries TRBV30 and TRBJ1-5, with D possibly matching TRBD1 (5 bases). CDR3 length: 15 amino acids. Germline CDR1 GTSNPN, CDR2 SVGIG (reference sequence). V was clipped by 7 bases and J by 4 bases, with 20 bases between them. The CDR3 loop is CAYAPRDRKNQPQHF. The CDR3 nucleotides read TGTGCCTACGCACCCCGCGACAGAAAAAATCAGCCCCAGCATTTT.

This sequence joins TRBV5-5 and TRBJ2-3, with TRBD2 identical over 8 bases. The CDR3 has 15 residues. From germline, CDR1 is SGHKS and CDR2 YYEKEE (reference sequence). Unmatched junction bases numbered 10, after V lost 4 bases and J lost 6 bases. The CDR3, as DNA: TGTGCCAGCAGCCCAGCGGGGGACGCCCGGGATACGCAGTATTTT. Translated: CASSPAGDARDTQYF.

J is TRBJ2-7 and V is TRBV12-3 or TRBV12-4, with unresolved D. The germline V and J ends were trimmed by 0 bases and 6 bases, with 9 bases remaining between them. The CDR3 is 13 residues long. The CDR3 bases are TGTGCCAGCAGTTTAGCTCTGGGCGGCGAGCAGTACTTC. Translating it yields CASSLALGGEQYF.